The rows below give T cell receptor beta chains drawn from one sample of a study of regulatory T cells in long-lasting Graves disease. TCRdb recomputed calls from the multiplex PCR reads with MiXCR, one row per CDR3 protein. The table records 250,000 to 400,000 distinct CDR3 sequences, 18% of them present only once. This material consisted of peripheral blood mononuclear cells (PBMCs), taken at new diagnosis, from a patient treated with antithyroid drugs. The source is a female donor with Graves disease. Both conserved end residues are part of each CDR3. Fields, in order: V gene, D gene, J gene, clone size, CDR3 DNA, CDR3 protein. A D gene is named only where the DNA matches it firmly. Rows give clone size only sometimes, using once, few, many, or a class for an expanded clone.

>TRBV20-1|NA|TRBJ2-7|many
TGCAGTGCTGGGGGTTTCTCCTACGAGCAGTACTTC
CSAGGFSYEQYF
>TRBV24-1|NA|TRBJ2-2|many
TGTGCCACCAGTGGCCGAGGCTCGGGCCGGGAGCTGTTTTTT
CATSGRGSGRELFF
>TRBV20-1|NA|TRBJ2-5|few
TGCAGTGCTAGAGATCTTGTGGTCTTGGAGACCCAGTACTTC
CSARDLVVLETQYF
>TRBV9|NA|TRBJ1-2|many
TGTGCCAGCAGCGTGGGGGAAGGCGCCTATTCCTACACCTTC
CASSVGEGAYSYTF
>TRBV27|TRBD2|TRBJ2-1|many
TGTGCCAGCAGTCCGCAGGGACTAGCCCGGGGCGAGCAGTTCTTC
CASSPQGLARGEQFF
>TRBV2|NA|TRBJ2-5|many
TGTGCCAGCAGTGCAGATAGGCGAGAGACCCAGTACTTC
CASSADRRETQYF
>TRBV2|NA|TRBJ1-1|many
TGTGCCAGCCAATCACACGGGCACGGCTCTGAAGCTTTCTTT
CASQSHGHGSEAFF
>TRBV11-2|NA|TRBJ2-7|NA
TGTGCCAGCAGCTTAGGGTCCAGTACCTACGAGCAGTACTTC
CASSLGSSTYEQYF
>TRBV12-5|NA|TRBJ1-1|many
TGTGCTAGTGGTTTGGGGGTAGGGACTGAAGCTTTCTTT
CASGLGVGTEAFF
>TRBV5-5|TRBD2|TRBJ2-7|NA
TGTGCCAGCAGCTCTGGACTAGCGGGAGCTAAGGGCTACGAGCAGTACTTC
CASSSGLAGAKGYEQYF
>TRBV29-1|NA|TRBJ1-1|many
TGCAGCGTTGAACGGACAGCTCATGAAGCTTTCTTT
CSVERTAHEAFF
>TRBV28|TRBD1|TRBJ2-7|many
TGTGCCAGCAGTTCGCGGACAGGGTGGTACTTC
CASSSRTGWYF
>TRBV2|NA|TRBJ1-1|many
TGTGCCAGCAGCGGATCCCCTCGGTCCAGTCACTTGGAAGCTTTCTTT
CASSGSPRSSHLEAFF
>TRBV5-1|NA|TRBJ2-7|few
TGCGCCAGCAGCTTGGAAGGGGTCAAGTACGAGCAGTACTTC
CASSLEGVKYEQYF
>TRBV19|NA|TRBJ2-2|many
TGTGCCAGTAGTATAACCGCGGGGCTGTTGACCGGGGAGCTGTTTTTT
CASSITAGLLTGELFF
>TRBV15|NA|TRBJ1-6|many
TGTGCCACCAGCAGAGATCGAGCAGGGTCTAATTCACCCCTCCACTTT
CATSRDRAGSNSPLHF
>TRBV10-1|NA|TRBJ2-7|many
TGCGCCAGCAGTATGGGACGCCGCTCCTACGAGCAGTACTTC
CASSMGRRSYEQYF
>TRBV2|NA|TRBJ2-7|many
TGTGCCAGCAGTGAGGGGGCCTCGACCATCTACGAGCAGTACTTC
CASSEGASTIYEQYF